The next 6 T cell receptor beta chains were all read from a single sample in a study of T-cell reconstitution after alpha-beta-depleted transplantation in children (dated by TCRdb to 2016 to 2018). The treatment or condition label on this specimen signifies: allogeneic hematopoietic cell transplantation with graft depleted of TCRalphabeta T cells and CD19 B cells. The library was prepared using PCR. Sequenced using an Illumina HiSeq 2500. TCR library preparation used molecular barcoding, with unique molecular identifiers applied to normalize quantification of the TCRbeta repertoire. TCRdb handled the public reads itself, with Q25 trimming in fastp and clone calling in MiXCR, and kept productive beta chains. When rows share a CDR3 protein, they turn into one entry using the most common DNA and genes. The sample table shows around 500,000 distinct CDR3 sequences, and roughly 23% are seen once. The top ten clonotypes cover roughly 14% of the sample.

The source material was PBMCs, mostly from graft donor cells, sampled 360 days after TCRalphabeta/CD19-depleted stem cell transplant. The receptors come from a boy under two years old who had a stem cell transplant for acute myeloid leukemia, so the T cells may come from the graft donor.

The chain recombines TRBV29-1 with TRBJ2-5, with TRBD2 matching over 10 bases. The V segment lost 4 bases and the J segment 4 bases; nucleotides outside the gene matches: 6. CDR1 and CDR2 from the germline V gene are SQVTM and ANQGSEA. The CDR3 is 14 residues long. The DNA for the CDR3 is TGCAGCGTTGGAACTAGCGGGGTGGGAGAGACCCAGTACTTC. Protein product: CSVGTSGVGETQYF.

This clonotype was counted ten times or more. The chain couples TRBV20-1 to TRBJ2-1, with TRBD1 matching 9 bases. The V and J ends lost 3 bases and 3 bases, in that order; junction bases with no gene match: 6. Per germline, CDR1 DFQATT and CDR2 SNEGSKA (reference sequence). CDR3 length: 15 amino acids. The CDR3 spells CSARRLTGGYNEQFF. CDR3 coding DNA: TGCAGTGCTAGGAGGTTGACAGGGGGCTACAATGAGCAGTTCTTC.

This clonotype was observed at least ten times. One junction end disagrees with the germline gene, perhaps due to a read error. This rearrangement joins TRBV20-1 to TRBJ2-1; D is undetermined. The germline V gene encodes CDR1 DFQATT and CDR2 SNEGSKA (reference sequence). The CDR3 is 8 amino acids. The CDR3 spells CSARDGVF. The CDR3 nucleotides read TGCAGTGCTAGAGACGGAGTCTTC.

The genes are TRBV29-1 and TRBJ1-2, with D possibly being TRBD1 (5 bases). The germline gives CDR1 SQVTM, CDR2 ANQGSEA. V dropped 8 bases and J dropped 8 bases, with 27 bases sitting between them. The CDR3 totals 15 residues. CDR3: CSSQGSGQEAYGYTF. As DNA, the CDR3 is TGCAGCTCCCAGGGAAGTGGGCAGGAAGCCTACGGCTACACCTTC.

This clonotype showed up just a few times. V and J are TRBV20-1 and TRBJ2-1; D is perhaps TRBD1 or TRBD2 (5 bases each). V dropped 5 bases and J dropped 8 bases, with 25 bases sitting between them. The CDR3 consists of 16 residues. The germline V gene has CDR1 DFQATT and CDR2 SNEGSKA (reference sequence). The DNA of the CDR3 is TGCAGTGCTCCCCAATGGGGGAAGGGTCGGCGGGATGAGCAGTTCTTC. Translation: CSAPQWGKGRRDEQFF.

This clonotype was detected only a few times. The V gene is TRBV10-2, the J gene TRBJ2-3; TRBD2 matches at 13 bases. The V and J ends lost 0 bases and 5 bases, in that order; junction bases with no gene match: 5. This CDR3 region has 17 residues. Germline values: CDR1 WSHSY, CDR2 SAAADI. CDR3 protein: CASSESRLAGGGDTQYF. The CDR3 DNA reads as TGCGCCAGCAGTGAGTCCCGACTAGCGGGGGGTGGAGATACGCAGTATTTT.